A single sample is the source of the 3 T cell receptor beta chains below, sequenced in a study of cytomegalovirus exposure and HLA in healthy donors. It was with 60 Vbeta and 13 Jbeta primers that the PCR ran. The table came from immunoSEQ multiplex PCR; TCRdb's copy has only in-frame clones and leaves some out. The sample consists of approximately 160,000 clones, around 80% of them appearing once. Sequencing used PBMCs. Receptors were obtained from a woman between 50 and 59 years old in good health and CMV-seropositive.

J is TRBJ1-1 and V is TRBV28; 9 bases map to TRBD1. Trimming cost V 10 bases and J 4 bases; bases outside gene matches: 13. Germline CDR1 MDHEN, CDR2 SYDVKM. The CDR3 contains 15 residues. CDR3 DNA: TGTGCCATACTCCGGGACAGGGAAAGGGGCACTGAAGCTTTCTTT. Its translation: CAILRDRERGTEAFF.

This sequence joins TRBV6-5 and TRBJ2-1; tentatively, D is TRBD2 (6 bases). The CDR3 extends over 15 amino acids. Germline CDR1 is MNHEY and CDR2 is SVGAGI. The germline V and J ends were trimmed by 3 bases and 1 base, with 10 bases remaining between them. Here the CDR3 DNA reads TGTGCCAGCAGTTATTACGGGAGTTCCTACAATGAGCAGTTCTTC. Protein product: CASSYYGSSYNEQFF.

This chain joins TRBV7-9 and TRBJ1-4; 10 positions agree with TRBD1. Germline CDR1 reads SEHNR; CDR2 reads FQNEAQ (reference sequence). V dropped 5 bases and J dropped 5; count of bases not matched to a gene: 2. This CDR3 contains 14 residues. In nucleotides, the CDR3 is TGTGCCAGCAGCACGGGACAGGGGAATGAAAAACTGTTTTTT. Protein: CASSTGQGNEKLFF.